Following are 27 T cell receptor gamma chains from one sample sequenced in a study of gamma delta lymphoproliferative disorders and STAT genes. Genomic DNA from isolated PBMCs served as the sequencing template. TCRdb reanalysed the multiplex PCR reads via CATT. Of almost 800 gamma-chain clones listed, 15% to 20% were seen once; the top ten hold approximately 40%. The material sequenced was blood. The source of these receptors is a human donor in good health.

As for this clone: Germline is not matched at one junction end, which may reflect a read error. The V call is TRGV10, the J call TRGJ1 or TRGJ2. The J gene was missing in TCRdb and was found by matching the end of the DNA to germline. TRGV10 is an open reading frame, and its role is uncertain. CDR3 size: 10 residues. This chain's CDR3 is CAGPPVKKLF. DNA of the CDR3: TGCGCGGGACCCCCGGTCAAGAAACTCTTT.

By its share, this clone is large. V usage is TRGV2 and J usage is TRGJP2. The J gene, left out of TCRdb, was set here by checking the DNA against germline. Germline lookup yields CDR1 EGSNGY and CDR2 YDSYNSKV. The CDR3 sequence is 13 residues long. J was trimmed by 8 bases and V by 0 bases; bases with no gene match: 3. The CDR3 coding sequence is TGTGCCACCTGGGACGGGCCCGATTGGATCAAGACGTTT. Amino acids: CATWDGPDWIKTF.

This clone is labeled large (0.1 to 1%). The chain uses TRGV2 and TRGJP1. TCRdb is silent on the J gene; assignment here came from matching the DNA to germline. The CDR3 loop spans 16 amino acids. Losses at the gene ends were 0 bases for V and 0 bases for J; bases not matched to a gene: 4. Germline CDR1 and CDR2: EGSNGY and YDSYNSKV. DNA of the CDR3: TGTGCCACCTGGGACGGGGCCCATACCACTGGTTGGTTCAAGATATTT. Residues: CATWDGAHTTGWFKIF.

This clone qualifies as hyperexpanded. V and J are TRGV10 and TRGJP1. Here the J gene was assigned by germline matching of the DNA, as TCRdb has none. TRGV10 is assigned to the ORF class and has an uncertain function. This CDR3 contains 13 residues. Trimming took 8 bases from V and 8 from J; bases not matched to a gene: 9. In nucleotides, the CDR3 is TGTGCTGCGTGGCCCCTAGGGGGTTGGTTCAAGATATTT. The encoded protein is CAAWPLGGWFKIF.

This clone is deemed medium-sized. The protein recorded in TCRdb matches a much larger clone and deviates from this DNA's translation at residue 12, suggesting a read error; the protein here is obtained by translating the DNA. This chain joins TRGV3 and TRGJP1. Matching the DNA to germline supplied the J gene, which TCRdb does not give. Germline lookup yields CDR1 VTNTFY and CDR2 YDVSTARD (reference sequence). The CDR3 spans 15 residues. CDR3 amino acids: CATWDRLVTGWLKIF. The CDR3 DNA reads TGTGCCACCTGGGACAGGCTGGTCACTGGTTGGCTCAAGATATTT.

This clone is categorized as medium-sized. This chain joins TRGV8 and TRGJP1. TCRdb gives no J gene; it was assigned here by matching the DNA to germline. The CDR3 contains 15 residues. Germline CDR1 is VENAVY and CDR2 is YDSYNSRV. J gave up 4 bases and V 0 bases, and 5 bases lay outside the gene matches. The CDR3 nucleotides are TGTGCCACCTGGGATAGGCGGGGCACTGGTTGGTTCAAGATATTT. As protein: CATWDRRGTGWFKIF.

By its share, this clone is medium-sized. The chain employs TRGV9 and TRGJ1 or TRGJ2. TCRdb does not report a J gene; here it was assigned by matching the DNA to germline references. Germline V CDR1 and CDR2: GITISATS, ISYDGTV (reference sequence). The CDR3 consists of 12 residues. Trimming at V came to 0 bases and at J to 7 bases, leaving 3 bases not matched to a gene. CDR3 loop: CALWEVRYKKLF. The DNA of the CDR3 is TGTGCCTTGTGGGAGGTGCGGTATAAGAAACTCTTT.

This clone is labeled as large (0.1 to 1%). CDR3 in DNA: TGTGCCACCTGGGATAGGTCAGTATATTATAAGAAACTCTTT. It yields the protein CATWDRSVYYKKLF. This rearrangement joins TRGV8 to TRGJ1 or TRGJ2. The J gene, not given by TCRdb, was assigned here from a germline match of the nucleotide sequence. The CDR3 consists of 14 residues. J was trimmed by 4 bases and V by 0 bases; bases with no gene match: 6. Germline CDR1 and CDR2: VENAVY and YDSYNSRV.

By share, this clone ranks as medium-sized. The CDR3 coding sequence is TGTGCCTTGGAAGTAGGGAGAAAGAAACTCTTT. It specifies CALEVGRKKLF. The V gene is TRGV9, the J gene TRGJ1 or TRGJ2. TCRdb supplies no J gene; here it was assigned by aligning the nucleotide sequence to germline. After removal of 9 bases from V and 10 bases from J, the junction contained 12 bases not matched to a gene. Germline CDR1 and CDR2: GITISATS and ISYDGTV (reference sequence). There are 11 residues in the CDR3.

This clone has a handful of counts. The rearrangement joins TRGV4 to TRGJ1 or TRGJ2. Assignment of the J gene here rests on matching the DNA to germline, because TCRdb gives none. After removal of 6 bases from V and 4 bases from J, the junction contained 3 bases not matched to a gene. In germline, CDR1 is EGSTGY, CDR2 YDSYTSSV. CDR3 length equals 11 residues. This CDR3 reads CATWYYYKKLF. CDR3 nucleotides: TGTGCCACCTGGTACTATTATAAGAAACTCTTT.

This clone is deemed medium-sized. This chain uses TRGV8 with TRGJ1 or TRGJ2. Since TCRdb gives no J gene, matching the DNA to germline was used here to assign it. This CDR3 region has 15 residues. Germline CDR1 is VENAVY and CDR2 is YDSYNSRV. The trim removed 1 base at V and 2 bases at J, leaving 8 bases unmatched. The CDR3: CATWDSRYHYYKKLF. The CDR3 DNA reads TGTGCCACCTGGGATAGTAGGTATCATTATTATAAGAAACTCTTT.

A remark on this clone: This DNA's translation and the protein TCRdb lists, from a much larger clone, do not match at residue 12, likely due to a read error; the protein shown is translated from the DNA. CDR3 amino acids: CATWDRLVTGWSKIF. DNA for the CDR3: TGTGCCACCTGGGACAGGCTGGTCACTGGTTGGTCCAAGATATTT. The chain carries TRGV3 and TRGJP1. The J gene is not listed in TCRdb, so it was assigned here from a DNA match to germline. Germline V gene data show CDR1 as VTNTFY and CDR2 as YDVSTARD (reference sequence). The CDR3 loop spans 15 amino acids.

This clone counts as large. The gene calls are TRGV2 and TRGJP1. TCRdb offers no J gene call, so here the DNA was matched to germline to obtain one. The trim removed 0 bases at V and 12 bases at J, leaving 4 bases unmatched. Germline values: CDR1 EGSNGY, CDR2 YDSYNSKV. The CDR3 length is 12 residues. CDR3: CATWDGQGFKIF. CDR3 nucleotide sequence: TGTGCCACCTGGGACGGGCAGGGGTTCAAGATATTT.

Comments on this clone: It is unclear where the CDR3 begins or ends on the DNA, so no DNA is shown, and the CDR3 is as TCRdb lists it. TRGV11 is the V gene, and the J gene was not called. TRGV11 is designated an ORF whose function remains uncertain. The length of the CDR3 is 16 amino acids, counting both ends. The CDR3 spells CTTVPAGLAYYYKKLF.

The table lists this clone with a few counts. This may be a read error: a much more frequent sequence differs by one nucleotide. The sample contains more than one DNA sequence encoding this CDR3. The chain combines TRGV10 with TRGJ1 or TRGJ2. TCRdb supplies no J gene; here it was assigned by aligning the nucleotide sequence to germline. TRGV10 is an ORF; its function is uncertain. The CDR3 is 12 amino acids. CDR3 bases: TGTGCCGCGTGGGATATCCGCTATAAGAAACTCTTT. Residues: CAAWDIRYKKLF.

In its sample, this clone ranks as large. The rearrangement joins TRGV10 to TRGJP1. The J gene is not listed in TCRdb, so it was assigned here from a DNA match to germline. TRGV10 is noted as an ORF with a role that remains uncertain. Trimming cost V 8 bases and J 0 bases; bases outside gene matches: 7. This CDR3 is 15 amino acids long. Here the CDR3 DNA reads TGTGCTGCGTGGGATCTCAATACCACTGGTTGGTTCAAGATATTT. Translated: CAAWDLNTTGWFKIF.

By proportion, this clone is large. V and J are TRGV2 and TRGJP2. Assignment of the J gene here rests on matching the DNA to germline, because TCRdb gives none. Per the germline V gene, CDR1 is EGSNGY and CDR2 is YDSYNSKV. This CDR3 contains 20 residues. V gave up 0 bases and J gave up 3 bases; unmatched junction bases: 19. The CDR3 nucleotides are TGTGCCACCTGGGACGGGCGAGGAGCTAAGGGGAAGGGTAGTGATTGGATCAAGACGTTT. Protein: CATWDGRGAKGKGSDWIKTF.

This clone is classed as medium-sized. The rearrangement joins TRGV9 to TRGJ1 or TRGJ2. The J gene, left out of TCRdb, was set here by checking the DNA against germline. The V gene end was trimmed by 4 bases and the J gene end by 9 bases; junction bases not matched to a gene: 3. CDR1 and CDR2 from the germline V gene are GITISATS and ISYDGTV (reference sequence). There are 10 residues in the CDR3. The CDR3 DNA sequence: TGTGCCTTGTGGGATTGTAAGAAACTCTTT. This gives the protein CALWDCKKLF.

By share of the sample, this clone is large. The chain employs TRGV10 and TRGJ1 or TRGJ2. The J gene, missing from TCRdb, was assigned here through DNA to germline matching. TRGV10 is an ORF; its function is uncertain. The CDR3 loop spans 11 amino acids. Trimming at V came to 8 bases and at J to 11 bases, leaving 10 bases not matched to a gene. The DNA of the CDR3 is TGTGCTGCGTGGGCAGTGAGGGAGAAACTCTTT. This translates into CAAWAVREKLF.

This clone is labeled medium-sized. In nucleotides, the CDR3 is TGTGCCACCTGGGATGAGGAATATAAGAAACTCTTT. Residues: CATWDEEYKKLF. V is TRGV4 and J is TRGJ1 or TRGJ2. The J gene is absent in TCRdb and was assigned here via DNA matching to germline. Germline CDR1 is EGSTGY and CDR2 is YDSYTSSV. Trimming took 2 bases from V and 7 from J; bases not matched to a gene: 5. The CDR3 runs 12 residues.

This clone is large within its sample. The chain uses TRGV2 and TRGJ1 or TRGJ2. The J gene, missing from TCRdb, was assigned here through DNA to germline matching. The CDR3 contains 14 residues. Trimming at V came to 2 bases and at J to 5 bases, leaving 9 bases not matched to a gene. Germline loops: CDR1 EGSNGY, CDR2 YDSYNSKV. The DNA for the CDR3 is TGTGCCACCTGGGACGACCCCGGGGATTATAAGAAACTCTTT. It translates to CATWDDPGDYKKLF.

This clone counts as medium-sized. The chain recombines TRGV2 with TRGJ1 or TRGJ2. The J gene is not listed in TCRdb, so it was assigned here from a DNA match to germline. Trimming at V came to 5 bases and at J to 0 bases, leaving 1 base not matched to a gene. CDR3 length: 12 amino acids. Germline loops: CDR1 EGSNGY, CDR2 YDSYNSKV. The chain's CDR3 is CATWGNYYKKLF. In nucleotides, the CDR3 is TGTGCCACCTGGGGGAATTATTATAAGAAACTCTTT.

Judged by abundance, this clone is medium-sized. This chain connects TRGV3 to TRGJ1 or TRGJ2. TCRdb gives no J gene; it was assigned here by matching the DNA to germline. Germline CDR1 and CDR2: VTNTFY and YDVSTARD (reference sequence). CDR3 length: 13 residues. The ends lost 0 bases at V and 1 base at J; junction bases unmatched: 0. This chain's CDR3 is CATWDRNYYKKLF. Written as DNA, the CDR3 is TGTGCCACCTGGGACAGGAATTATTATAAGAAACTCTTT.

The table lists this clone with a few counts. TCRdb attributes to this sequence the protein of a much larger clone, which differs from the DNA translation at residue 3; a read error is likely, and the protein displayed is translated from the DNA. The genes are TRGV2 and TRGJ1 or TRGJ2. TCRdb supplies no J gene; here it was assigned by aligning the nucleotide sequence to germline. This CDR3 has 12 amino acids. Germline V gives CDR1 EGSNGY, CDR2 YDSYNSKV. The CDR3 sequence is CAPWGLYYKKLF. The CDR3 DNA follows: TGTGCCCCCTGGGGGTTGTATTATAAGAAACTCTTT.

This clone is judged large. The chain links TRGV4 to TRGJ1 or TRGJ2. In the absence of a J gene in TCRdb, the DNA was matched to germline to assign it here. V gave up 1 base and J gave up 2 bases; unmatched junction bases: 2. CDR1 is EGSTGY, CDR2 YDSYTSSV, per germline. This CDR3 spans 13 amino acids. Here the CDR3 DNA reads TGTGCCACCTGGGATGGAGATTATTATAAGAAACTCTTT. Amino acids: CATWDGDYYKKLF.

About this clone itself: It is unclear where the CDR3 begins or ends on the DNA, so no DNA is shown, and the CDR3 is as TCRdb lists it. This sample also contains other DNA sequences that code for the same CDR3. No J gene was assigned, while the V gene was called as TRGV10. TRGV10 is labeled an ORF, and its function is uncertain. With termini counted, the CDR3 has 17 amino acids. The CDR3: CAAWDCVRNSLAVEQHF.

This clone is judged medium-sized. A much more abundant neighbour one base away suggests this may be a read error. The chain uses TRGV4 and TRGJ1 or TRGJ2. Matching the DNA to germline supplied the J gene, which TCRdb does not give. Germline trimming cut 6 bases from V and 1 base from J; bases unmatched to any gene: 9. The CDR3 spans 14 residues. CDR1 is EGSTGY, CDR2 YDSYTSSV, per germline. In DNA form, the CDR3 reads TGTGCCACCTGGAATGTGAACAATTATTATAAGAAACTCTTT. It codes for CATWNVNNYYKKLF.